This passage covers 14 T cell receptor beta chains from one sample sequenced in a study of cytomegalovirus exposure and HLA in healthy donors. The study ran its PCR with 60 Vbeta and 13 Jbeta primers. The protocol was immunoSEQ multiplex PCR, while the TCRdb copy is restricted to in-frame clones and leaves out a portion. The sample lists roughly 120,000 clones; about two thirds were seen once. Sequencing was done on a sample of PBMCs. These receptors came from a man aged 60 to 69 in good health and CMV-seropositive.

The V and J genes are TRBV5-1 and TRBJ2-5; 9 nucleotides match TRBD1. V dropped 3 bases and J dropped 0; count of bases not matched to a gene: 3. Germline V gives CDR1 SGHRS, CDR2 YFSETQ. This CDR3 has 15 residues. Here the CDR3 reads CASSSGQGNQETQYF. In DNA, the CDR3 is TGCGCCAGCAGCTCGGGACAGGGCAACCAAGAGACCCAGTACTTC. Full variable domain (outside the CDR3, taken from reference TRBV5-1 and TRBJ2-5): KAGVTQTPRYLIKTRGQQVTLSCSPISGHRSVSWYQQTPGQGLQFLFEYFSETQRNKGNFPGRFSGRQFSNSRSEMNVSTLELGDSALYLCASSSGQGNQETQYFGPGTRLLVL.

V and J are TRBV6-5 and TRBJ2-5; D remains ambiguous. Judging by the DNA end, TRBJ2-7 fits better; the J call may be wrong. This CDR3 has 16 residues. CDR1 is MNHEY and CDR2 is SVGAGI in the germline V gene. The CDR3 bases are TGTGCCAGCAGTTACGAATCCCCTCCGAGCTCCTACGAGCAGTACTTC. This encodes CASSYESPPSSYEQYF.

This clone was counted a few times. The chain joins TRBV9 to TRBJ1-4, with TRBD1 matching 8 bases. CDR1 is SGDLS and CDR2 is YYNGEE in the germline V gene. The CDR3 sequence is 15 residues long. J was trimmed by 8 bases and V by 6 bases; bases with no gene match: 12. CDR3 protein: CASTPGQGDGEKLFF. CDR3 DNA: TGTGCCAGCACTCCTGGACAGGGCGACGGCGAAAAACTGTTTTTT.

The rearrangement links TRBV11-2 to TRBJ2-5; TRBD1 is a possible D gene (5 bases). This CDR3 spans 15 amino acids. V was cut by 3 bases and J by 5 bases, with 16 bases left in between. Germline loops: CDR1 SGHAT, CDR2 FQNNGV. The CDR3 nucleotides are TGTGCCAGCAGCTTGAACCCAGGGTTAAGGGAGACCCAGTACTTC. This codes for CASSLNPGLRETQYF.

This clone appeared a few times. The chain joins TRBV28 to TRBJ2-1; D possibly corresponds to TRBD2 (6 bases). V shed 5 bases and J shed 7 bases, with 6 bases lying between them. Per the germline V gene, CDR1 is MDHEN and CDR2 is SYDVKM. This CDR3 contains 11 residues. The CDR3 loop reads CASSLANEQFF. CDR3 in DNA: TGTGCCAGCAGTCTAGCGAATGAGCAGTTCTTC. The variable domain in full, with the rest retrieved from reference TRBV28 and TRBJ2-1, is DVKVTQSSRYLVKRTGEKVFLECVQDMDHENMFWYRQDPGLGLRLIYFSYDVKMKEKGDIPEGYSVSREKKERFSLILESASTNQTSMYLCASSLANEQFFGPGTRLTVL.

The chain uses TRBV28 and TRBJ2-3; no firm D call. V was clipped by 6 bases and J by 7 bases, with 14 bases between them. Looked up from germline, CDR1 is MDHEN and CDR2 is SYDVKM. The length of the CDR3 is 13 residues. CDR3 nucleotides: TGTGCCAGCAGCCCATCACTTAAACATACGCAGTATTTT. It yields the protein CASSPSLKHTQYF.

This chain links TRBV6-1 with TRBJ1-5, with D tentatively TRBD1 (5 bases). The CDR3 runs 15 residues. Germline values: CDR1 MNHNS, CDR2 SASEGT. Trimming shortened V by 0 bases and J by 2 bases, and 8 bases separated the two germline ends. Here the CDR3 reads CASSEAGLRNQPQHF. The CDR3 DNA reads TGTGCCAGCAGTGAAGCGGGGCTCCGCAATCAGCCCCAGCATTTT.

The genes are TRBV2 and TRBJ2-2, with TRBD2 matching over 10 bases. Trimming at V came to 7 bases and at J to 7 bases, leaving 12 bases not matched to a gene. This CDR3 contains 16 residues. Germline V CDR1 and CDR2: SNHLY, FYNNEI. CDR3 in amino acids: CASTLGLAAFYGELFF. The CDR3 DNA reads TGTGCCAGCACTTTAGGACTAGCGGCATTTTACGGGGAGCTGTTTTTT.

The CDR3, as DNA: TGTGCCAGCAGTGAAGTCCAGATCTACGAGCAGTACTTC. Translated: CASSEVQIYEQYF. The gene calls are TRBV2 and TRBJ2-7; D call uncertain. Trimming took 1 base from V and 3 from J, leaving 7 bases between them. CDR3 length: 13 amino acids. Per the germline V gene, CDR1 is SNHLY and CDR2 is FYNNEI. Full variable domain (remainder filled in from reference TRBV2 and TRBJ2-7): EPEVTQTPSHQVTQMGQEVILRCVPISNHLYFYWYRQILGQKVEFLVSFYNNEISEKSEIFDDQFSVERPDGSNFTLKIRSTKLEDSAMYFCASSEVQIYEQYFGPGTRLTVT.

The chain is built from TRBV4-1 and TRBJ2-5, with TRBD1 matching 8 bases. Germline lookup yields CDR1 MGHRA and CDR2 YSYEKL. V shed 3 bases, J shed 5 bases, and the junction held 8 bases outside the gene matches. CDR3 length equals 15 residues. CDR3 sequence: CASSHGRGLGETQYF. CDR3 DNA sequence: TGCGCCAGCAGCCATGGCAGGGGGCTCGGGGAGACCCAGTACTTC.

This chain uses TRBV5-1 with TRBJ2-5; tentative D call: TRBD1 (5 bases). This CDR3 spans 14 amino acids. Trimming cost V 0 bases and J 5 bases, with 11 bases left between them. Looked up from germline, CDR1 is SGHRS and CDR2 is YFSETQ. The CDR3 region is CASSLEVGLETQYF. CDR3 sequence (DNA): TGCGCCAGCAGCTTGGAAGTGGGGCTGGAGACCCAGTACTTC.

The chain carries TRBV23-1 and TRBJ1-6; 7 nucleotides agree with TRBD1. TRBV23-1 falls under the ORF class, with uncertain function. There are 16 residues in the CDR3. V was pared by 7 bases and J by 6 bases, with 12 bases of the junction left unmatched. CDR3: CASKWKGARGNSPLHF. In nucleotides, the CDR3 is TGCGCCAGCAAGTGGAAGGGGGCTAGGGGTAATTCACCCCTCCACTTT.

The J gene is TRBJ2-2, the V gene TRBV2; D perhaps matches TRBD1 (6 bases). The length of the CDR3 is 15 residues. Trimming pared 4 bases from V and 7 bases from J, leaving 16 bases between. The germline CDR1 and CDR2 sequences are SNHLY and FYNNEI. In DNA form, the CDR3 reads TGTGCCAGCAGTGGCCGGGCAGGGGTGGGCGGGGAGCTGTTTTTT. This encodes CASSGRAGVGGELFF. Drawing the rest from reference TRBV2 and TRBJ2-2, the complete variable domain is EPEVTQTPSHQVTQMGQEVILRCVPISNHLYFYWYRQILGQKVEFLVSFYNNEISEKSEIFDDQFSVERPDGSNFTLKIRSTKLEDSAMYFCASSGRAGVGGELFFGEGSRLTVL.

This chain connects TRBV29-1 to TRBJ2-5; unclear D gene. The V and J ends lost 3 bases and 0 bases respectively, with 5 bases between them. The CDR3 is made up of 12 amino acids. CDR1 is SQVTM, CDR2 ANQGSEA, per germline. CDR3 sequence: CSVDRNQETQYF. For the CDR3, the DNA is TGCAGCGTTGACAGGAACCAAGAGACCCAGTACTTC.